Only a few counts were recorded for the clone carrying this T cell receptor (beta chain). Its target is unknown. Generated by immunoSEQ multiplex PCR, the TCRdb table keeps only in-frame clones and is missing some. This repertoire shows 10,000 to 15,000 clones, about 21% found once; its top ten account for 5.5% to 8%. Between the trimmed V and J ends, which lost 6 bases and 6 bases, there was a span of 14 bases. The CDR3 totals 13 residues. Noted treatment: randomized to nivolumab then ipilimumab (arm A) or the reverse (arm B). This entry comes from a study of sequential checkpoint blockade in melanoma. About the research overall: Each arm's sequence ended with maintenance nivolumab. After nivolumab or ipilimumab alone, some 22 patients had week-13 rebiopsies.

Study-level findings and limits: In arm A, pretreatment tumor clonality was associated with response.

The sequence was obtained from a human donor with melanoma. The source was tumor tissue (inferred from file names), collected from a patient given nivolumab and ipilimumab in sequence. J is TRBJ1-2 and V is TRBV23-1; TRBD1 might be the D (5 bases). TRBV23-1 falls under the ORF class, with uncertain function. CDR3: CASSLQAGHGYTF. The CDR3 DNA follows: TGCGCCAGCAGCTTACAGGCAGGTCATGGCTACACCTTC.